The source of this T cell receptor (beta chain) is a study of T cells in Graves' hyperthyroidism and ophthalmopathy. Per germline, CDR1 SGHAT and CDR2 FQNNGV. The length of the CDR3 is 14 residues. Deletions cut 6 bases from V and 0 bases from J, with 10 bases between. TCR beta CDR3 region amplification was performed from RNA transcripts. First-round RT-PCR of the TCR CDR3 relied on the HTBI primer set. TCRdb re-called the multiplex PCR reads with MiXCR, one entry per CDR3 protein. The sample holds fewer than 450,000 distinct CDR3 sequences, nearly 15% seen once. This clonotype appeared many times. The genes are TRBV11-2 and TRBJ2-3; D gene uncertain. The receptor was isolated from a woman in her fifties or sixties with Graves' ophthalmopathy. What was sequenced was blood. CDR3 DNA sequence: TGTGCCAGCAGTTTCGGGCGTAGCACAGATACGCAGTATTTT. This translates into CASSFGRSTDTQYF.